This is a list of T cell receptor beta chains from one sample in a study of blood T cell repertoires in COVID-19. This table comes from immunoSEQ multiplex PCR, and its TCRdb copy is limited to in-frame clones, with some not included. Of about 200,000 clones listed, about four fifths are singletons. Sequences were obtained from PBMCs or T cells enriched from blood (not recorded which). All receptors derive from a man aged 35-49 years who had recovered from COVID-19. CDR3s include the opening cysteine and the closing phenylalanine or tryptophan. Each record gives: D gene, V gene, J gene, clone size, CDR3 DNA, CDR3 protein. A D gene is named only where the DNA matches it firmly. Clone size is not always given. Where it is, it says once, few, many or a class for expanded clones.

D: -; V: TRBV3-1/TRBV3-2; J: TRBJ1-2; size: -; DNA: TGTGCCAGCAGCCAGGAAAACAGGGTTGGCTACACCTTC; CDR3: CASSQENRVGYTF
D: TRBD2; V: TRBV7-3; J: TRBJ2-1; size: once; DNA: TGTGCCAGCAGCGTTTCTAGCGGGTTTTACAATGAGCAGTTCTTC; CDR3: CASSVSSGFYNEQFF
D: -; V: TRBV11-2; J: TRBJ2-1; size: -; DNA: TGTGCCAGCAGGTCCCCCGCCCCGGGGATCCATGAGCAGTTCTTC; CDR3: CASRSPAPGIHEQFF
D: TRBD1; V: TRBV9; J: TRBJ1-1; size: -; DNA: TGTGCCAGCAGCCTACAGGGGAACATGAACACTGAAGCTTTCTTT; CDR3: CASSLQGNMNTEAFF
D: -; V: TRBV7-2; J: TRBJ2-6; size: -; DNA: TGTGCCAGCAGCTTAGACAGGGTAGGGGCCAACGTCCTGACTTTC; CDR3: CASSLDRVGANVLTF
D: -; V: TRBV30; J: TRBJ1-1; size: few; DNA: TGTGCCTGTCTCGGGGTCGTGAACACTGAAGCTTTCTTT; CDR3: CACLGVVNTEAFF
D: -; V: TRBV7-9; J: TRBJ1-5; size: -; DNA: TGTGCCAGCAGCTCCCGGGAAAGCAATCAGCCCCAGCATTTT; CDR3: CASSSRESNQPQHF
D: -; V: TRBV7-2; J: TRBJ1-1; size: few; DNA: TGTGCCAGCAGCTTAGTGGGCAGATACACTGAAGCTTTCTTT; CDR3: CASSLVGRYTEAFF
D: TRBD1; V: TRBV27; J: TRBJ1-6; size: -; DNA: TGTGCCAGCAGTTTCGGACAGGGCAGCAATTCACCCCTCCACTTT; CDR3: CASSFGQGSNSPLHF
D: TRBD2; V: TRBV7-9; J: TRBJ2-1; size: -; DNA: TGTGCCAGCAGCAAACACCAGCGGGAGGGCAATGAGCAGTTCTTC; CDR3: CASSKHQREGNEQFF
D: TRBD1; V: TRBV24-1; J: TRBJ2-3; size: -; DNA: TGTGCCACCAGTGACCGTGACGGGACAGGGGTCACAGATACGCAGTATTTT; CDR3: CATSDRDGTGVTDTQYF
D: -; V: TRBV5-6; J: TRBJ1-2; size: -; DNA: TGTGCCAGCAGCTTTTTTGGTGGGGGCCAAGGCTACACCTTC; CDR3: CASSFFGGGQGYTF
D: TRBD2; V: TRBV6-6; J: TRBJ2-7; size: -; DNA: TGTGCCAGCAGTTACCCCCAGCGGGAGGACTACGAGCAGTACTTC; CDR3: CASSYPQREDYEQYF
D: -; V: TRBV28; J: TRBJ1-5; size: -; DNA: TGTGCCAGCAGTTTATCAGGTCAGCCCCAGCATTTT; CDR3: CASSLSGQPQHF
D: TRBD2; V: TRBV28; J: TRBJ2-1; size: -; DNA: TGTGCCAGCAGCTTCCCGGGACTAGCGGGAGGGGAGCAGTTCTTC; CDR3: CASSFPGLAGGEQFF